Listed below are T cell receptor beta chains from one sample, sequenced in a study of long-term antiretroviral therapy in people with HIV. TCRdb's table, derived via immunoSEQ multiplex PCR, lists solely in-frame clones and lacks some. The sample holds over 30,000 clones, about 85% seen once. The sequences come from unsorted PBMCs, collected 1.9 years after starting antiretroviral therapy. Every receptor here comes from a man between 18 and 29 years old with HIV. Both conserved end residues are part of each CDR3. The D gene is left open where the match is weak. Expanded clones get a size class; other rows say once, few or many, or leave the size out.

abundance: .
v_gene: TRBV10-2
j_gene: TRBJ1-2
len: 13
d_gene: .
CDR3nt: TGCGCCAGCACGGACAACTTAGACTATGGCTACACCTTC
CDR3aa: CASTDNLDYGYTF

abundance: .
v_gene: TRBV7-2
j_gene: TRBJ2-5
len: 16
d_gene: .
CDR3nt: TGTGCCAGCAGCCTTAACCTAGCCGGGGGCCAAGAGACCCAGTACTTC
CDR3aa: CASSLNLAGGQETQYF

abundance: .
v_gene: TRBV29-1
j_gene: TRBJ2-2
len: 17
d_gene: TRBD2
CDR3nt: TGCAGCGTTGAGGGAGTAGCGGGGGCCTCGGGGACCGGGGAGCTGTTTTTT
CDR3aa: CSVEGVAGASGTGELFF

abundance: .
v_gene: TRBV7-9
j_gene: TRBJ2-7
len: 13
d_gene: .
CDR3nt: TGTGCCAGCACCAACTCAGGGTCCTACGAGCAGTACTTC
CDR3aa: CASTNSGSYEQYF

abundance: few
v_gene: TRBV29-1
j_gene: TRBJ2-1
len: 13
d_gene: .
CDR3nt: TGCAGCTCCCGGACGGCCTCCTACAATGAGCAGTTCTTC
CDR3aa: CSSRTASYNEQFF

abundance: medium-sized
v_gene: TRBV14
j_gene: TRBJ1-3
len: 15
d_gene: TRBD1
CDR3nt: TGTGCCAGCAGCCCTTGGGACAGGGGAGAAAACACCATATATTTT
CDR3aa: CASSPWDRGENTIYF

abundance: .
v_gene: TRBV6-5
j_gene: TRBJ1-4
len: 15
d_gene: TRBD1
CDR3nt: TGTGCCAGCAGTTACGGGACAGGGGCTTGGGAGGAACTGTTTTTT
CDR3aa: CASSYGTGAWEELFF

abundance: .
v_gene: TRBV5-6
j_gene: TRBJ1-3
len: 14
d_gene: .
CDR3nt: TGTGCCAGCAGCGCGGACGGCTCTGGAAACACCATATATTTT
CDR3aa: CASSADGSGNTIYF

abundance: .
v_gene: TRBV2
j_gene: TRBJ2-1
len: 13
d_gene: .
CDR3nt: TGTGCCAGCAGTCCTGGGGGAGGCCACGGGCAGTTCTTC
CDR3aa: CASSPGGGHGQFF

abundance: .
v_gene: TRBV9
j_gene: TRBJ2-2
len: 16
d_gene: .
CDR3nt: TGTGCCAGCAGCGTAGTAAACTCTTCGGGCACCGGGGAGCTGTTTTTT
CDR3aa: CASSVVNSSGTGELFF

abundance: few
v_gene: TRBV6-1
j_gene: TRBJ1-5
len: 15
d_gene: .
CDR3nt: TGTGCCAGCAAAAGGGAAGGTTATAGCAATCAGCCCCAGCATTTT
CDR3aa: CASKREGYSNQPQHF

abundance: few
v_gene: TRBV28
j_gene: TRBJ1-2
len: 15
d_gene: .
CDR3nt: TGTGCCAGCAGTTTAGTCCTAGGGGCCTTCTATGGCTACACCTTC
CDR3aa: CASSLVLGAFYGYTF

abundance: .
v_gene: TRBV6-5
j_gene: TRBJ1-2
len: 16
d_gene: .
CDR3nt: TGTGCCAGCAGTTATTCCGGACAGTTCTTTTTATATGGCTACACCTTC
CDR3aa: CASSYSGQFFLYGYTF

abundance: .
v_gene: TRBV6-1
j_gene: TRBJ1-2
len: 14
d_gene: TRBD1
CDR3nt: TGTGCCAGCAGTGCTGGCCCAGGGGGCTATGGCTACACCTTC
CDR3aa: CASSAGPGGYGYTF

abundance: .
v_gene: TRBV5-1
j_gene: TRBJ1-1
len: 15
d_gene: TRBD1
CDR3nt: TGCGCCAGCAGCTCAAGGACAGGGGGGGGGACTGAAGCTTTCTTT
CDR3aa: CASSSRTGGGTEAFF